The 13 T cell receptor beta chains below come from one sample, sequenced in a study of T-cell memory formation after mild COVID-19 (dated by TCRdb to the early 2020s). Library method: 5' RACE. The instrument was an Illumina NovaSeq 6000. The raw public data were reprocessed by TCRdb itself: fastp quality trimming at Q25, MiXCR clonotype calling, in-frame beta chains only. Rows merge per CDR3 protein into single entries with the most common DNA and genes. The sample includes 240,000 or so distinct CDR3 sequences, with around 10% observed a single time. The ten largest clones capture around 23% of the sample. Sample: PBMCs or a T cell subset sorted from them (not recorded which). These receptors came from a man aged 18 to 30 who had mild COVID-19 (a few samples of this study predate the infection). The sample titles of this study are shuffled in the database, so cell type and time point are left out; the donor was told from shared clones.

This clonotype was seen more than once but under ten times. This chain links TRBV4-1 with TRBJ1-5, with D maybe TRBD1 (6 bases). Trimming cost V 0 bases and J 5 bases, with 11 bases left between them. Germline V lookup: CDR1 MGHRA, CDR2 YSYEKL. This CDR3 is built from 15 residues. CDR3 sequence reads: CASSQDVGGYQPQHF. The CDR3 nucleotides read TGCGCCAGCAGCCAAGATGTAGGGGGTTATCAGCCCCAGCATTTT.

V usage is TRBV28 and J usage is TRBJ2-5, with 7 bases that match TRBD1. Germline CDR1 is MDHEN and CDR2 is SYDVKM. The trim removed 6 bases at V and 5 bases at J, leaving 9 bases unmatched. The CDR3 loop spans 14 amino acids. CDR3 protein: CASSNGQAQETQYF. The CDR3 bases are TGTGCCAGCAGCAATGGACAGGCGCAGGAGACCCAGTACTTC.

The V call is TRBV12-3 or TRBV12-4, the J call TRBJ1-2, with D unresolved. The V end was cut by 7 bases, the J end by 4 bases, with 19 bases between. This CDR3 has 15 residues. For the CDR3, the DNA is TGTGCCAGCACCCAATGGGCGCCAGGTAGCTATGGCTACACCTTC. Its translation: CASTQWAPGSYGYTF.

This clonotype was picked up many times. The rearrangement joins TRBV7-6 to TRBJ2-2, with 11 bases matching TRBD1. The CDR3 is 16 residues long. The trim removed 5 bases at V and 4 bases at J, leaving 6 bases unmatched. Looked up from germline, CDR1 is SGHVS and CDR2 is FNYEAQ. CDR3 sequence reads: CASSPPGQGGTGELFF. The DNA of the CDR3 is TGTGCCAGCAGCCCGCCGGGACAGGGGGGCACCGGGGAGCTGTTTTTT.

This clonotype was counted only a few times. The chain is built from TRBV3-1 and TRBJ1-2; the D gene is possibly TRBD1 (6 bases). CDR1 is LGHDT, CDR2 YNNKEL, per germline (reference sequence). The CDR3 length is 18 residues. V lost 6 bases and J 0 bases, leaving 23 bases between the germline ends. The CDR3 bases are TGTGCCAGCAGTCGATCCCCCAAAACAGGGTCGGCTAACTATGGCTACACCTTC. Residues: CASSRSPKTGSANYGYTF.

The chain has TRBV28 and TRBJ1-6; the match to TRBD1 covers 7 bases. Germline CDR1 MDHEN, CDR2 SYDVKM. The CDR3 runs to 16 residues. V lost 4 bases to trimming and J lost 7 bases; unmatched junction nucleotides: 10. CDR3 DNA: TGTGCCAGCAGTTATGCGGAAGACAGGGTGAATTCACCCCTCCACTTT. Translated, it gives CASSYAEDRVNSPLHF.

The rearrangement uses TRBV28 and TRBJ1-2; tentative D call: TRBD1 (5 bases). The V and J ends lost 6 bases and 2 bases respectively, with 10 bases between them. Looked up from germline, CDR1 is MDHEN and CDR2 is SYDVKM. The CDR3 loop spans 13 amino acids. CDR3 amino acids: CASRSGGNYGYTF. The CDR3 DNA reads TGTGCCAGCAGAAGCGGGGGGAACTATGGCTACACCTTC.

The rearrangement links TRBV12-3 or TRBV12-4 to TRBJ2-3; 11 bases align to TRBD2. Unmatched junction bases numbered 8, after V lost 6 bases and J lost 3 bases. The CDR3 spans 16 residues. CDR3 nucleotides: TGTGCCAGCAGGAGCTATAGCGGGGGGGGAACAGATACGCAGTATTTT. Protein sequence: CASRSYSGGGTDTQYF.

The gene calls are TRBV5-1 and TRBJ1-2; D gene uncertain. V lost 2 bases, J lost 1 base, and 6 bases lay in between. CDR1 is SGHRS and CDR2 is YFSETQ in the germline V gene. This CDR3 is built from 13 residues. Here the CDR3 DNA reads TGCGCCAGCAGCTTAAACAGTAACTATGGCTACACCTTC. Protein sequence: CASSLNSNYGYTF.

The rearrangement links TRBV7-8 to TRBJ1-2; 8 bases are a match to TRBD1. Trimming took 1 base from V and 4 from J; bases not matched to a gene: 2. Germline-derived CDR1 and CDR2 are SGHVS and FQNEAQ. The CDR3 extends over 14 amino acids. The CDR3 protein is CASSLGDRFYGYTF. The CDR3 bases are TGTGCCAGCAGCTTAGGGGACAGGTTCTATGGCTACACCTTC.

The chain links TRBV7-7 to TRBJ2-2; D is unresolved. Germline values: CDR1 SSHAT, CDR2 FNYEAQ (reference sequence). The germline V and J ends were trimmed by 1 base and 6 bases, with 3 bases remaining between them. The CDR3 totals 12 residues. In DNA, the CDR3 is TGTGCCAGCAGCTTAGTTTCCGGGGAGCTGTTTTTT. This codes for CASSLVSGELFF.

The sample holds a few counts of this clonotype. The chain joins TRBV12-3 or TRBV12-4 to TRBJ1-4, with 7 bases aligning to TRBD1. The CDR3 sequence is 14 residues long. Unmatched junction bases numbered 7, after V lost 5 bases and J lost 7 bases. The CDR3 nucleotides read TGTGCCAGCAGTCTCCGGACAGGCCTTGAAAAACTGTTTTTT. This sequence encodes CASSLRTGLEKLFF.

This chain joins TRBV15 and TRBJ2-7, with a tentative D call TRBD1 (6 bases). V lost 2 bases, J lost 4 bases, and 12 bases lay in between. Germline V gene lookup returns CDR1 LNHNV and CDR2 YYDKDF (reference sequence). The length of the CDR3 is 14 residues. The CDR3 bases are TGTGCCACCAGCAGAACAGGGATTTCGTACGAGCAGTACGTC. Translated: CATSRTGISYEQYV.